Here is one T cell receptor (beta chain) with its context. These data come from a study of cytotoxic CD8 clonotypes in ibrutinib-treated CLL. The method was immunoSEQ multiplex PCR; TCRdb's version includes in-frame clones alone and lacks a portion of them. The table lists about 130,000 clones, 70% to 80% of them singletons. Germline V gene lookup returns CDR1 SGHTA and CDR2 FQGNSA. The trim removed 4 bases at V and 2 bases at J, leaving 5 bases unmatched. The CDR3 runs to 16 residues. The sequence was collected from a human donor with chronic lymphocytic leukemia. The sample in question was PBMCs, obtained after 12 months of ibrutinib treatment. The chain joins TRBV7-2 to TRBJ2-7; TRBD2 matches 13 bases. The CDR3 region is CASSSITSGRAYEQYF. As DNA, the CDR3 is TGTGCCAGCAGCTCGATAACTAGCGGGAGGGCCTACGAGCAGTACTTC.